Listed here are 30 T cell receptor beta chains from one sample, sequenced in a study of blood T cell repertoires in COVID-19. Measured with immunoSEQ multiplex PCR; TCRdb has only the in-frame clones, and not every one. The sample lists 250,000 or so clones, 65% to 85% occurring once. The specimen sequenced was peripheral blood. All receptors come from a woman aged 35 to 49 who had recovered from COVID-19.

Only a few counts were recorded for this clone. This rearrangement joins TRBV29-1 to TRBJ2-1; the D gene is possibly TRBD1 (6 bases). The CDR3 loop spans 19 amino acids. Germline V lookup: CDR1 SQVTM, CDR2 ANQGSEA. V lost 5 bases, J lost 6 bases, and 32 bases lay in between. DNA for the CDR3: TGCAGCGTTATCCCGAGCCGGGACAAGGGGTTCAGAGGGGGCAATGAGCAGTTCTTC. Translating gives CSVIPSRDKGFRGGNEQFF.

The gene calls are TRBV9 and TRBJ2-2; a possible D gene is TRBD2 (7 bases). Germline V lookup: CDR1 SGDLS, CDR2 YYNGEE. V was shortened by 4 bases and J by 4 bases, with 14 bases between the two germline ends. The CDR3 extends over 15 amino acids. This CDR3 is CASSLGGGGTGELFF. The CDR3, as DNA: TGTGCCAGCAGCCTCGGGGGAGGGGGCACCGGGGAGCTGTTTTTT.

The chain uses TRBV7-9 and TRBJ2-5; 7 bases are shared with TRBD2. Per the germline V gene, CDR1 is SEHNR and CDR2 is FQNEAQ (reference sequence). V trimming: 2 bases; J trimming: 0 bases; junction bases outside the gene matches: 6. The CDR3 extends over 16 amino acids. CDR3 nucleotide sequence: TGTGCCAGCAGCTTATATTACGGGGGGTACCAAGAGACCCAGTACTTC. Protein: CASSLYYGGYQETQYF.

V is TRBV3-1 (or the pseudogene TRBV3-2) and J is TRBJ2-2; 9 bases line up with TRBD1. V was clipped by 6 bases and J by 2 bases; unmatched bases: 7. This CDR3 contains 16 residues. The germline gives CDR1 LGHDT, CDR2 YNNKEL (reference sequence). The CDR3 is CASRDRDRANTGELFF. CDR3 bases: TGTGCCAGCAGAGACCGGGACAGGGCCAACACCGGGGAGCTGTTTTTT.

DNA of the CDR3: TGTGCCAGCAGAGGAGTAGGGGCGATGGATCAGCCCCAGCATTTT. Its protein product is CASRGVGAMDQPQHF. The chain employs TRBV6-6 and TRBJ1-5; a possible D gene is TRBD1 (5 bases). Trimming removed 6 bases from V and 5 bases from J, with 17 bases in between. Germline CDR1 is MNHNY and CDR2 is SVGAGI (reference sequence). This CDR3 spans 15 amino acids.

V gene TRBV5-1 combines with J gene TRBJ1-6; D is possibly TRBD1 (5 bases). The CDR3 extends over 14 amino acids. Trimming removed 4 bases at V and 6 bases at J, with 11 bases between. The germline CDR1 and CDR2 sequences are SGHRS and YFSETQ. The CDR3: CASSPDRVNSPLHF. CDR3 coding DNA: TGCGCCAGCAGCCCCGACAGAGTTAATTCACCCCTCCACTTT.

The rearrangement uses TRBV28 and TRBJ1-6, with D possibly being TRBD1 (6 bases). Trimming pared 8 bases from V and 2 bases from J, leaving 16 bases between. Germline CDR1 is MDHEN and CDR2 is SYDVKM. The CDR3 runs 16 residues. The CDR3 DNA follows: TGTGCCAGCCTAATGACAGGAGCTGCCTATAATTCACCCCTCCACTTT. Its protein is CASLMTGAAYNSPLHF.

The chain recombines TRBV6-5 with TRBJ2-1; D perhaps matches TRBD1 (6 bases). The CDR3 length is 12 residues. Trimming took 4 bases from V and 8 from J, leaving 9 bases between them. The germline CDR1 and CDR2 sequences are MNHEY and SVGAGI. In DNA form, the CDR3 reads TGTGCCAGCAGTTTCAGGGGCGATGAGCAGTTCTTC. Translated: CASSFRGDEQFF.

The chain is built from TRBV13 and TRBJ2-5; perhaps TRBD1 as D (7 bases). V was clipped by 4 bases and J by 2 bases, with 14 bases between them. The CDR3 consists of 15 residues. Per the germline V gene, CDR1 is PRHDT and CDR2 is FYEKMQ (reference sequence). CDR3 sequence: CASSSRSGGQETQYF. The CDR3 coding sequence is TGTGCCAGCAGCTCCCGCTCAGGGGGGCAAGAGACCCAGTACTTC.

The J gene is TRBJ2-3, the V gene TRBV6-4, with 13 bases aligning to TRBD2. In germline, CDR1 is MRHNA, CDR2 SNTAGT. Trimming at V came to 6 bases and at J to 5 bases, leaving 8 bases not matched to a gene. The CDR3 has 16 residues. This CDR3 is CASRRLAGGAGDTQYF. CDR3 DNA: TGTGCCAGCAGGAGACTAGCGGGGGGTGCTGGAGATACGCAGTATTTT.

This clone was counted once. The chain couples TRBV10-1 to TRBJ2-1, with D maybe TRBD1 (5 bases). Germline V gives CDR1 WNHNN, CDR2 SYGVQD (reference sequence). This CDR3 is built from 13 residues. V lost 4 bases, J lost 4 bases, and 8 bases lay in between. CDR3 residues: CASSGQGYNEQFF. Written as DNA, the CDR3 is TGCGCCAGCAGTGGGCAGGGATACAATGAGCAGTTCTTC.

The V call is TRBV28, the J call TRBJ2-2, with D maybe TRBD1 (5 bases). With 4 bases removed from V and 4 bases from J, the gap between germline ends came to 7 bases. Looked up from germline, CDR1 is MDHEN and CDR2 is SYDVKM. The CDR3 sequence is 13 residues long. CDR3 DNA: TGTGCCAGCAGTTACAGGAGCACCGGGGAGCTGTTTTTT. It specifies CASSYRSTGELFF.

The CDR3 is CASSLQASSYEQYF. The CDR3 bases are TGCGCCAGCAGCTTGCAGGCCAGCTCCTACGAGCAGTACTTC. The chain is built from TRBV5-1 and TRBJ2-7; D remains ambiguous. Trimming left V 1 base short and J 0 bases short, with 8 bases between. Germline CDR1 is SGHRS and CDR2 is YFSETQ. This CDR3 has 14 amino acids. The variable domain in full, with the rest retrieved from reference TRBV5-1 and TRBJ2-7, is KAGVTQTPRYLIKTRGQQVTLSCSPISGHRSVSWYQQTPGQGLQFLFEYFSETQRNKGNFPGRFSGRQFSNSRSEMNVSTLELGDSALYLCASSLQASSYEQYFGPGTRLTVT.

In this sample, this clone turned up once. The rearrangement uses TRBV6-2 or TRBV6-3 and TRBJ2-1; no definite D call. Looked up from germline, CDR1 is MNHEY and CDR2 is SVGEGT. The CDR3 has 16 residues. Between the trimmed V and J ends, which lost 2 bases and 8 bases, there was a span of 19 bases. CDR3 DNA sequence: TGTGCCAGCAGTTACGGCCCCCTGGCAGGCAATGATGAGCAGTTCTTC. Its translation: CASSYGPLAGNDEQFF.

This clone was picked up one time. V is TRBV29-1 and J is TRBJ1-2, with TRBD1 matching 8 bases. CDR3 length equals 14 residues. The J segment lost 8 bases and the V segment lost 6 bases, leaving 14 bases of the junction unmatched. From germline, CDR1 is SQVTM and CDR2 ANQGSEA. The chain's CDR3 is CSVGPDRGSEGYTF. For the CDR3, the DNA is TGCAGCGTGGGGCCCGACAGGGGATCGGAAGGCTACACCTTC.

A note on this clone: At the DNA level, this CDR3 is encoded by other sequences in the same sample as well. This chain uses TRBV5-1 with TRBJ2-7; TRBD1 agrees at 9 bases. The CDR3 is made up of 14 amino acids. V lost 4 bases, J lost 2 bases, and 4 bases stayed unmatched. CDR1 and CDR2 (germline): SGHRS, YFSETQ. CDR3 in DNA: TGCGCCAGCAGCCTAGGGACAGGGACCTACGAGCAGTACTTC. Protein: CASSLGTGTYEQYF.

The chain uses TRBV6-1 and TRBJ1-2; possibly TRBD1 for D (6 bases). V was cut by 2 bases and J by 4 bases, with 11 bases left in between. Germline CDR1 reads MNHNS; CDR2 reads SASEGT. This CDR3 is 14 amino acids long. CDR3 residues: CASSERGSAYGYTF. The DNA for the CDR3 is TGTGCCAGCAGTGAAAGGGGGTCGGCCTATGGCTACACCTTC.

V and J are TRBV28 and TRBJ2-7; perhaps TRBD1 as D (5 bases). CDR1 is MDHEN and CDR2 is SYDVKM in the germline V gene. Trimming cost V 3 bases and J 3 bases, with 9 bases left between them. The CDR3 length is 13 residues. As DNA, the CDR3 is TGTGCCAGCAGTTTGGTGCAGGGCTACGAGCAGTACTTC. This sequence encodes CASSLVQGYEQYF.

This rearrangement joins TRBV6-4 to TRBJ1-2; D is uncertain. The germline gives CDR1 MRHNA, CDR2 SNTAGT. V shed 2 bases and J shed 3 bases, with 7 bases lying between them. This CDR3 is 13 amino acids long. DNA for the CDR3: TGTGCCAGCAGTGACACGGGAGACTATGGCTACACCTTC. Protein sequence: CASSDTGDYGYTF.

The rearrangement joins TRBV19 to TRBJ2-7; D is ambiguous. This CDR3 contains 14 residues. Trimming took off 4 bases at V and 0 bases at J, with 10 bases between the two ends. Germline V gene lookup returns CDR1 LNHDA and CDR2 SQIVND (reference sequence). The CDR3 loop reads CASSTQVSSYEQYF. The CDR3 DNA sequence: TGTGCCAGTAGTACGCAGGTGTCCTCCTACGAGCAGTACTTC.

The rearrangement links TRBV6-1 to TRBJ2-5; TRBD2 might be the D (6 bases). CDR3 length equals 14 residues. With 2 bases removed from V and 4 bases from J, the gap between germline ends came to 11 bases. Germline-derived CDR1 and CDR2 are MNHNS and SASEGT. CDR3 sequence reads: CASSELGGGETQYF. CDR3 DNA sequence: TGTGCCAGCAGTGAATTGGGGGGTGGAGAGACCCAGTACTTC.

The CDR3 region has the DNA TGTGCCAGCAGCCAAGGGCGGCTCTATGGCTACACCTTC. It specifies CASSQGRLYGYTF. The chain uses TRBV14 and TRBJ1-2, with D unclear. Trimming removed 1 base at V and 4 bases at J, with 7 bases between. The CDR3 has 13 residues. Germline V CDR1 and CDR2: SGHDN, FVKESK.

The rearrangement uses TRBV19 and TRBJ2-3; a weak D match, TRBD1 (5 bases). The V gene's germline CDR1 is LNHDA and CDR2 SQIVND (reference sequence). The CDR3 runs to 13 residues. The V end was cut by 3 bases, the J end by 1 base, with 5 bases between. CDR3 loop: CASSIRGTDTQYF. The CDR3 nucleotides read TGTGCCAGTAGTATCAGGGGCACAGATACGCAGTATTTT.

CDR3 coding DNA: TGTGCCAGCAGCCGAGACAGGGGCAGAGGGGAGCTGTTTTTT. Protein product: CASSRDRGRGELFF. The chain links TRBV7-9 to TRBJ2-2; 8 bases are a match to TRBD1. Germline-derived CDR1 and CDR2 are SEHNR and FQNEAQ (reference sequence). J gave up 8 bases and V 5 bases, and 7 bases lay outside the gene matches. CDR3 length: 14 amino acids.

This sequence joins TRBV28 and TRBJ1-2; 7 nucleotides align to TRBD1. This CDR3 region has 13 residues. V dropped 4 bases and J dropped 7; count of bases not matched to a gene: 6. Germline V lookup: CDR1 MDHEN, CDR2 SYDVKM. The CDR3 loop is CASSSQGDRGYTF. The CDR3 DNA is TGTGCCAGCAGTTCCCAGGGGGATCGTGGCTACACCTTC.

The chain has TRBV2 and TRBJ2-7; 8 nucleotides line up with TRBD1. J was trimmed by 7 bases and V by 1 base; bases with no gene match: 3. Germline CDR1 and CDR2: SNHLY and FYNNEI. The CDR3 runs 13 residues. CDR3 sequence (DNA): TGTGCCAGCAGTGAAGGACAGGGGATGGAGCAGTACTTC. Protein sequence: CASSEGQGMEQYF.

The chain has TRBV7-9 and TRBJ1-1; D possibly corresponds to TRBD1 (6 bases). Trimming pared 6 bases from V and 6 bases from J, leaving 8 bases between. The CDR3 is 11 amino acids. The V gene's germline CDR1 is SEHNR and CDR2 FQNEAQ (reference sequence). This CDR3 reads CASRTGPEAFF. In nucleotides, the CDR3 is TGTGCCAGCAGGACAGGCCCTGAAGCTTTCTTT.

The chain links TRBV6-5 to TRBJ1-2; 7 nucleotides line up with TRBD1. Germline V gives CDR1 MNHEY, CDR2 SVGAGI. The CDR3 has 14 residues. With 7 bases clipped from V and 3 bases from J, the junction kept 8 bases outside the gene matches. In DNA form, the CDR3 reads TGTGCCAGCACTTCGACAGGGAATCACTATGGCTACACCTTC. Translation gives CASTSTGNHYGYTF.

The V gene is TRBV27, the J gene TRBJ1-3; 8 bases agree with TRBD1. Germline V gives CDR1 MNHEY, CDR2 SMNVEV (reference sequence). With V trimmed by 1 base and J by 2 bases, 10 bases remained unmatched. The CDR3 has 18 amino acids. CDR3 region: CASSLLRQGFLTGNTIYF. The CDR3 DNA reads TGTGCCAGCAGTTTATTGAGACAGGGGTTTTTAACTGGAAACACCATATATTTT.

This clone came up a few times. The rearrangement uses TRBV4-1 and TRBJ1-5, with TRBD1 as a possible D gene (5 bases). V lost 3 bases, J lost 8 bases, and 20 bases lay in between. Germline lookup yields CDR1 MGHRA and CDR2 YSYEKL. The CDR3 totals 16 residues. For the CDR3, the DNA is TGCGCCAGCAGCCATAGTATACAGGCGGTACGGGAGCCCCAGCATTTT. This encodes CASSHSIQAVREPQHF.